The 10 T cell receptor beta chains below were found in one sample sequenced in a study of blood T cell repertoires in COVID-19. Profiled with immunoSEQ multiplex PCR; TCRdb holds only in-frame clones, not every one. The table records approximately 260,000 clones, roughly 82% of them present only once. The material sequenced was peripheral blood. These receptors came from a woman older than 75 with active or convalescent COVID-19.

This clone was seen only once. The V and J genes are TRBV6-2 or TRBV6-3 and TRBJ1-1; no reliable D call. Per the germline V gene, CDR1 is MNHEY and CDR2 is SVGEGT. V gave up 1 base and J gave up 8 bases, with 11 bases separating them. The CDR3 is 13 residues long. CDR3 amino acids: CASSYLLSSEAFF. The CDR3 DNA reads TGTGCCAGCAGTTACTTGTTGTCTTCCGAAGCTTTCTTT.

The V gene is TRBV19, the J gene TRBJ1-3; TRBD1 aligns across 7 bases. The CDR3 contains 16 residues. V was clipped by 5 bases and J by 1 base; unmatched bases: 8. The V gene's germline CDR1 is LNHDA and CDR2 SQIVND (reference sequence). The DNA for the CDR3 is TGTGCCAGTAGTCGACAGGGTGCGAGTTCTGGAAACACCATATATTTT. Translated, it gives CASSRQGASSGNTIYF.

The chain recombines TRBV19 with TRBJ1-2; D gene unclear. This CDR3 region has 13 residues. Germline V gene data show CDR1 as LNHDA and CDR2 as SQIVND (reference sequence). Trimming took off 5 bases at V and 5 bases at J, with 12 bases between the two ends. This CDR3 is CASSAGRPYGYTF. In DNA, the CDR3 is TGTGCCAGTAGTGCCGGGAGACCGTATGGCTACACCTTC. The whole variable domain, remainder taken from reference TRBV19 and TRBJ1-2, is DGGITQSPKYLFRKEGQNVTLSCEQNLNHDAMYWYRQDPGQGLRLIYYSQIVNDFQKGDIAEGYSVSREKKESFPLTVTSAQKNPTAFYLCASSAGRPYGYTFGSGTRLTVV.

V is TRBV10-3 and J is TRBJ1-5; tentatively, D is TRBD1 (5 bases). CDR1 is ENHRY and CDR2 is SYGVKD in the germline V gene. With 7 bases removed from V and 6 bases from J, the gap between germline ends came to 16 bases. This CDR3 has 14 residues. The DNA of the CDR3 is TGTGCCATCATCCTCAAGGGGCGCTGTCAGCCCCAGCATTTT. Translation gives CAIILKGRCQPQHF.

The chain recombines TRBV6-5 with TRBJ2-5; D uncertain. This CDR3 comprises 14 residues. Germline loops: CDR1 MNHEY, CDR2 SVGAGI. The V end lost 6 bases, the J end lost 5 bases, and 16 bases lay between the germline ends. CDR3 DNA: TGTGCCAGCAGCGTATGGGCCCTTCAGGAGACCCAGTACTTC. As protein: CASSVWALQETQYF.

The chain joins TRBV5-1 to TRBJ1-2, with D possibly being TRBD1 (6 bases). CDR3 size: 14 residues. Germline V lookup: CDR1 SGHRS, CDR2 YFSETQ. Trimming stripped 1 base from V and 2 bases from J, with 9 bases between. The CDR3, as DNA: TGCGCCAGCAGCTTGAGCGGACAGAACTATGGCTACACCTTC. Translation gives CASSLSGQNYGYTF.

The chain carries TRBV2 and TRBJ2-7, with 9 bases that match TRBD1. Germline V gives CDR1 SNHLY, CDR2 FYNNEI. The CDR3 extends over 15 amino acids. The ends lost 7 bases at V and 4 bases at J; junction bases unmatched: 11. The CDR3 region has the DNA TGTGCCAGCAACGCCGGGACAGGGCCAATGTACGAGCAGTACTTC. Amino acid sequence: CASNAGTGPMYEQYF.

This clone was counted a few times. The rearrangement uses TRBV4-2 and TRBJ1-3; 9 nucleotides align to TRBD1. Germline trimming cut 2 bases from V and 0 bases from J; bases unmatched to any gene: 5. This CDR3 spans 17 amino acids. CDR1 is LGHNA, CDR2 YNFKEQ, per germline. CDR3 DNA: TGTGCCAGCAGCCAACTGACAGGGGGAAGCTCTGGAAACACCATATATTTT. This sequence encodes CASSQLTGGSSGNTIYF.

This clone was counted a few times. The rearrangement links TRBV2 to TRBJ1-4, with 7 bases identical to TRBD1. The junction had 6 bases not matched to a gene; V was cut back by 5 bases and J by 6 bases. The CDR3 covers 14 residues. Germline V gene sequence: CDR1 SNHLY, CDR2 FYNNEI. The CDR3 is CASSKITGDEKLFF. In DNA form, the CDR3 reads TGTGCCAGCAGTAAGATTACAGGGGATGAAAAACTGTTTTTT.

The chain links TRBV5-1 to TRBJ2-4, with TRBD1 matching over 7 bases. CDR1 is SGHRS and CDR2 is YFSETQ in the germline V gene. The CDR3 consists of 15 residues. V shed 6 bases and J 1 base; nucleotides not matched to a gene: 7. The CDR3 here is CASTDDRAAKNIQYF. The CDR3 DNA is TGCGCCAGCACCGATGACAGGGCTGCCAAAAACATTCAGTACTTC.